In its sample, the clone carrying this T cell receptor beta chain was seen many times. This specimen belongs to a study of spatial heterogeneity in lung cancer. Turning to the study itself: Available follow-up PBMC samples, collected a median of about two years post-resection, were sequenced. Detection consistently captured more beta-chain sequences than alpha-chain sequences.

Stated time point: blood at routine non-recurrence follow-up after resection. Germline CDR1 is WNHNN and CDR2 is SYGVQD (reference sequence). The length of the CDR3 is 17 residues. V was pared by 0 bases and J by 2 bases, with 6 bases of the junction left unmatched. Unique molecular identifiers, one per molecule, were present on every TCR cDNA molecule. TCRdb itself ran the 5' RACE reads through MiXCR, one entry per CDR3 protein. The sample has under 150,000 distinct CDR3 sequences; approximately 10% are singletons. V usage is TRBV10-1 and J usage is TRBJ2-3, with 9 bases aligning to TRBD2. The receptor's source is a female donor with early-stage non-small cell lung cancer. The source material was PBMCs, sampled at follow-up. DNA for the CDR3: TGCGCCAGCAGTGAGTCTTTTGCTAGCGGGAACACAGATACGCAGTATTTT. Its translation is CASSESFASGNTDTQYF.